This is a list of T cell receptor beta chains from one sample in a study of CD8 T cells in ankylosing spondylitis. Via MiXCR, TCRdb re-called the 5' RACE reads, giving one row per CDR3 protein. The table records some 330,000 distinct CDR3 sequences, 8% of them present only once. Sequenced: blood, either unsorted or a sorted T cell fraction (not recorded which). These TCRs come from a male donor with ankylosing spondylitis. CDR3s leave out the opening cysteine and the closing phenylalanine or tryptophan.

j_call | v_call | cdr3_length | cdr3_aa
TRBJ2-1 | TRBV9 | 13 | ASSSSESSYNEQF
TRBJ1-3 | TRBV6-5 | 14 | ASSYAAWSSGNTIY
TRBJ1-2 | TRBV7-9 | 12 | ASSGQGGVYGYT
TRBJ2-3 | TRBV28 | 12 | ASSEAGSTDTQY
TRBJ1-5 | TRBV12-3/TRBV12-4 | 13 | ASRAGLYSNQPQH
TRBJ2-2 | TRBV20-1 | 14 | SARDPLAGGTGELF
TRBJ2-5 | TRBV6-2/TRBV6-3 | 10 | ASGQGLLAGH
TRBJ2-5 | TRBV5-1 | 13 | ASSLYGGESETQY
TRBJ2-1 | TRBV3-1 | 14 | ASSPGTSGNYREQF
TRBJ1-3 | TRBV12-3/TRBV12-4 | 12 | ASTPGTFGNTIY
TRBJ2-7 | TRBV7-9 | 9 | ASSLVSEQY
TRBJ2-6 | TRBV12-3/TRBV12-4 | 13 | ASTFGNAGANVLT
TRBJ2-6 | TRBV7-9 | 13 | AGRQGGSGANVLT
TRBJ2-2 | TRBV24-1 | 11 | ATNHGLTGELF
TRBJ2-1 | TRBV5-1 | 18 | ASSLEARTRLSGPYNEQF
TRBJ2-3 | TRBV7-2 | 11 | ASSRHGTDTQY
TRBJ2-7 | TRBV10-3 | 13 | AISPGTGGSYEQY
TRBJ2-1 | TRBV27 | 14 | ASSSPGTGNYNEQF
TRBJ2-1 | TRBV27 | 16 | ASSFLEAGGIVSGEQF
TRBJ2-2 | TRBV5-1 | 13 | ASRLLAENTGELF
TRBJ2-1 | TRBV20-1 | 10 | SAIRERYEQF
TRBJ2-2 | TRBV19 | 13 | ASRVADANTGELF
TRBJ2-7 | TRBV5-1 | 15 | ASSTRPTSGDHYEQY
TRBJ2-2 | TRBV18 | 12 | ASSLYSDTGELF
TRBJ2-6 | TRBV30 | 12 | AWKGTSGANVLT
TRBJ2-1 | TRBV5-1 | 13 | ASSLAMGTVNEQF
TRBJ2-1 | TRBV3-1 | 12 | ASSTLGSYNEQF
TRBJ1-4 | TRBV10-3 | 13 | AISGFRDGNEKLF
TRBJ2-7 | TRBV19 | 12 | ASSMGQGLYEQY
TRBJ2-2 | TRBV4-2 | 12 | ASSHPGETGELF
TRBJ1-2 | TRBV6-5 | 12 | ASSYSRGSNGYT
TRBJ1-5 | TRBV5-1 | 13 | ASSAGTGRAQPQH
TRBJ1-1 | TRBV12-3/TRBV12-4 | 13 | ASSRPQGPNTEAF
TRBJ2-6 | TRBV3-1 | 15 | ASNPGAPRPGANVLT
TRBJ1-4 | TRBV5-1 | 14 | ASSLGPRGLDEKLF
TRBJ2-2 | TRBV5-1 | 15 | ASSTGQAALRTGELF
TRBJ2-1 | TRBV7-2 | 13 | ASRVSGSSYNEQF
TRBJ1-1 | TRBV12-3/TRBV12-4 | 10 | ASGRGNTEAF
TRBJ2-3 | TRBV7-2 | 13 | ASSWTSASTDTQY
TRBJ2-1 | TRBV25-1 | 13 | ASSGLGGQYNEQF
TRBJ1-4 | TRBV14 | 14 | ASSNVRDRGNEKLF
TRBJ1-2 | TRBV11-1 | 11 | ASSRPTGNGYT
TRBJ2-2 | TRBV2 | 14 | ASSERGGQNTGELF
TRBJ2-3 | TRBV11-2 | 13 | ASSFTGGLTDTQY
TRBJ1-1 | TRBV10-3 | 13 | AISGGLGSRTEAF
TRBJ2-7 | TRBV20-1 | 14 | SARAFLAGKEREQY
TRBJ1-4 | TRBV25-1 | 13 | ASSDPRATNEKLF
TRBJ2-1 | TRBV5-1 | 14 | ASSLAERASYNEQF
TRBJ2-1 | TRBV20-1 | 13 | SAEHQMADNNEQF
TRBJ2-7 | TRBV12-5 | 11 | ASSGPNSYEQY
TRBJ1-1 | TRBV7-9 | 14 | ASSLGQGRINTEAF
TRBJ2-1 | TRBV29-1 | 14 | SVEDPTGFWGVEQF